This T cell receptor (beta chain) emerged from a study of blood T cell repertoires in COVID-19. The CDR3 spans 13 residues. The germline gives CDR1 PRHDT, CDR2 FYEKMQ (reference sequence). V was pared by 7 bases and J by 5 bases, with 14 bases between. As originally analysed: Estimation of nucleated cell counts was performed using reference gene primer amplification. The repertoire was sequenced with immunoSEQ multiplex PCR; TCRdb's copy has only in-frame clones and lacks some. V, J and clone size reflect that table, while D and trimming were determined from the DNA. This sample has some 420,000 clones; over 75% occur once, and the top ten carry roughly 1.1%. All enrollees were roughly 18 to 90 years old and from roughly 22 US areas. Recovery meant two consecutive negative NP/OP PCR tests, professional clearance, or resolved symptoms.

This clonotype originated in a young man who had recovered from COVID-19. The sequenced sample consisted of PBMCs or T cells enriched from blood (not recorded which). The V call is TRBV13, the J call TRBJ2-5, with TRBD1 as a possible D gene (5 bases). DNA for the CDR3: TGTGCCAGCACCCAGGGATTGGGGGAGACCCAGTACTTC. It is translated as CASTQGLGETQYF.